Following are 32 T cell receptor beta chains from one sample sequenced in a study of T cell repertoires in cytomegalovirus infection. TCRdb reprocessed the reads via MiXCR and lists one record per CDR3 protein. The sample lists about 260,000 distinct CDR3 sequences, around 8.7% occurring once. The sample consisted of PBMCs. The source is a human donor in good health (CMV status not recorded). Some clones in this sample may be carry-over from other donors' samples.

The chain is built from TRBV5-1 and TRBJ2-7; no definite D call. The CDR3 runs 11 residues. The germline gives CDR1 SGHRS, CDR2 YFSETQ. With 2 bases removed from V and 6 bases from J, the gap between germline ends came to 6 bases. In DNA form, the CDR3 reads TGCGCCAGCAGCTTCTTGGCCGAGCAGTACTTC. This encodes CASSFLAEQYF. Filled out from reference TRBV5-1 and TRBJ2-7, the complete variable domain reads KAGVTQTPRYLIKTRGQQVTLSCSPISGHRSVSWYQQTPGQGLQFLFEYFSETQRNKGNFPGRFSGRQFSNSRSEMNVSTLELGDSALYLCASSFLAEQYFGPGTRLTVT.

This clonotype appeared many times. V gene TRBV5-5 combines with J gene TRBJ2-5; unclear D gene. V was clipped by 1 base and J by 7 bases, with 14 bases between them. The CDR3 totals 14 residues. Germline-derived CDR1 and CDR2 are SGHKS and YYEKEE (reference sequence). The CDR3 DNA reads TGTGCCAGCAGCTTGTCTGTACGATTAGGGACCCAGTACTTC. Protein sequence: CASSLSVRLGTQYF.

This clonotype was detected many times. The genes are TRBV20-1 and TRBJ1-5; tentative D call: TRBD1 (5 bases). Deletions cut 6 bases from V and 0 bases from J, with 21 bases between. Germline CDR1 DFQATT, CDR2 SNEGSKA (reference sequence). There are 17 residues in the CDR3. Here the CDR3 DNA reads TGCAGTGCCCTAGCCGGGGCTACCCCCTCTAGCAATCAGCCCCAGCATTTT. Protein: CSALAGATPSSNQPQHF.

This clonotype was found many times. V is TRBV7-2 and J is TRBJ2-1, with 9 bases lining up with TRBD2. Germline loops: CDR1 SGHTA, CDR2 FQGNSA. The CDR3 runs 15 residues. The V gene end was trimmed by 6 bases and the J gene end by 5 bases; junction bases not matched to a gene: 8. The CDR3 DNA reads TGTGCCAGCAGTCCCGGACTAGCGCCAAACAATGAGCAGTTCTTC. Protein product: CASSPGLAPNNEQFF.

This clonotype was recorded many times. This chain links TRBV28 with TRBJ2-7; D possibly corresponds to TRBD1 (5 bases). Germline V gene lookup returns CDR1 MDHEN and CDR2 SYDVKM. Between the trimmed V and J ends, which lost 6 bases and 4 bases, there was a span of 25 bases. The CDR3 runs to 17 residues. The CDR3 nucleotides read TGTGCCAGCAGCTCTAGGGGCATCATCCTTCCTTCATACGAGCAGTACTTC. Translation: CASSSRGIILPSYEQYF.

Many counts were recorded for this clonotype. The V gene is TRBV7-6, the J gene TRBJ2-1; TRBD2 matches at 10 bases. Germline V gives CDR1 SGHVS, CDR2 FNYEAQ. The CDR3 loop spans 15 amino acids. V was pared by 4 bases and J by 6 bases, with 6 bases of the junction left unmatched. CDR3 in amino acids: CASSSRASGGNEQFF. The CDR3 region has the DNA TGTGCCAGCAGCTCGAGGGCTAGCGGGGGCAATGAGCAGTTCTTC.

The chain links TRBV9 to TRBJ1-6; 10 bases are shared with TRBD1. CDR3 length: 15 residues. V shed 4 bases and J 12 bases; nucleotides not matched to a gene: 10. CDR1 is SGDLS, CDR2 YYNGEE, per germline. CDR3: CASSSGGTGVEPLHF. The CDR3 DNA reads TGTGCCAGCAGCTCAGGAGGGACAGGGGTGGAACCCCTCCACTTT. Variable domain in full (rest from reference TRBV9 and TRBJ1-6): DSGVTQTPKHLITATGQRVTLRCSPRSGDLSVYWYQQSLDQGLQFLIQYYNGEERAKGNILERFSAQQFPDLHSELNLSSLELGDSALYFCASSSGGTGVEPLHFGNGTRLTVT.

This clonotype was counted ten times or more. J is TRBJ2-2 and V is TRBV7-9, with 12 bases fitting TRBD2. Germline lookup yields CDR1 SEHNR and CDR2 FQNEAQ (reference sequence). The CDR3 has 17 residues. J was trimmed by 2 bases and V by 5 bases; bases with no gene match: 6. CDR3 coding DNA: TGTGCCAGCAGCGCGACTAGCGGGGGCCATAACACCGGGGAGCTGTTTTTT. Amino acids: CASSATSGGHNTGELFF.

In this sample, this clonotype turned up a few times. CDR3 sequence (DNA): TGTGCCAGCAGCCTGATGGGACGGGCCTACGAGCAGTACTTC. Translated, it gives CASSLMGRAYEQYF. The rearrangement links TRBV14 to TRBJ2-7; D may match TRBD1 or TRBD2 (5 bases each). This CDR3 contains 14 residues. V lost 4 bases and J lost 2, with 12 bases in between. CDR1 is SGHDN, CDR2 FVKESK, per germline.

This clonotype was recorded at least ten times. The CDR3 here is CASSFDRTQNIQYF. The CDR3 DNA reads as TGTGCCAGCAGCTTTGACAGGACCCAAAACATTCAGTACTTC. This rearrangement joins TRBV7-2 to TRBJ2-4, with D possibly matching TRBD1 (6 bases). This CDR3 contains 14 residues. Germline CDR1 and CDR2: SGHTA and FQGNSA. Trimming removed 3 bases from V and 5 bases from J, with 11 bases in between. Supplemented by reference TRBV7-2 and TRBJ2-4, the full variable domain reads GAGVSQSPSNKVTEKGKDVELRCDPISGHTALYWYRQSLGQGLEFLIYFQGNSAPDKSGLPSDRFSAERTGGSVSTLTIQRTQQEDSAVYLCASSFDRTQNIQYFGAGTRLSVL.

V is TRBV20-1 and J is TRBJ2-7, with no clear D. CDR1 and CDR2 (germline): DFQATT, SNEGSKA (reference sequence). Trimming shortened V by 0 bases and J by 0 bases, and 9 bases separated the two germline ends. The CDR3 extends over 14 amino acids. CDR3 region: CSAREGRLSYEQYF. CDR3 nucleotides: TGCAGTGCTAGAGAGGGCAGACTCTCCTACGAGCAGTACTTC.

This clonotype was observed many times. The chain has TRBV12-3 or TRBV12-4 and TRBJ1-5, with D possibly being TRBD1 (6 bases). The CDR3 extends over 14 amino acids. V was clipped by 10 bases and J by 3 bases, with 16 bases between them. The CDR3 region is CATSTDRNNQPQHF. CDR3 DNA sequence: TGTGCCACCTCGACGGACAGAAACAATCAGCCCCAGCATTTT.

The V gene is TRBV27, the J gene TRBJ1-1, with a possible D match to TRBD1 (6 bases). This CDR3 has 17 amino acids. Trimming removed 1 base from V and 2 bases from J, with 17 bases in between. Germline V gives CDR1 MNHEY, CDR2 SMNVEV (reference sequence). The CDR3 nucleotides are TGTGCCAGCAGTTTATACGCCGAAACAGGGCAAAACACTGAAGCTTTCTTT. Its translation: CASSLYAETGQNTEAFF.

This clonotype was recorded at least ten times. The chain carries TRBV4-1 and TRBJ1-1; D gene unclear. Trimming cost V 1 base and J 0 bases, with 6 bases left between them. This CDR3 is 14 amino acids long. Germline V lookup: CDR1 MGHRA, CDR2 YSYEKL. CDR3 sequence reads: CASSQGIMNTEAFF. In DNA, the CDR3 is TGCGCCAGCAGCCAAGGGATTATGAACACTGAAGCTTTCTTT.

The table lists this clonotype with many counts. The CDR3 DNA sequence: TGTGCCAGCAGCTCGCAACAGGGTTCCTACGAGCAGTACTTC. It codes for CASSSQQGSYEQYF. The V gene is TRBV7-2, the J gene TRBJ2-7; D may be TRBD1 (6 bases). Trimming shortened V by 4 bases and J by 1 base, and 11 bases separated the two germline ends. Germline CDR1 reads SGHTA; CDR2 reads FQGNSA. The CDR3 spans 14 residues.

This clonotype was detected many times. The chain links TRBV7-2 to TRBJ2-1; 13 bases match TRBD2. J gave up 6 bases and V 0 bases, and 5 bases lay outside the gene matches. This CDR3 comprises 17 residues. Per germline, CDR1 SGHTA and CDR2 FQGNSA. The CDR3 loop reads CASSLASTSGGANEQFF. In DNA, the CDR3 is TGTGCCAGCAGCTTAGCTTCAACTAGCGGGGGGGCCAATGAGCAGTTCTTC.

This clonotype was found many times. The chain recombines TRBV19 with TRBJ2-7; D is perhaps TRBD1 or TRBD2 (5 bases each). CDR3 length: 14 residues. Trimming cost V 1 base and J 2 bases, with 9 bases left between them. The germline CDR1 and CDR2 sequences are LNHDA and SQIVND (reference sequence). The CDR3 is CASSIVWDPYEQYF. The CDR3, as DNA: TGTGCCAGTAGTATAGTCTGGGACCCCTACGAGCAGTACTTC. Based on the CDR3 plus reference TRBV19 and TRBJ2-7, the full variable domain is DGGITQSPKYLFRKEGQNVTLSCEQNLNHDAMYWYRQDPGQGLRLIYYSQIVNDFQKGDIAEGYSVSREKKESFPLTVTSAQKNPTAFYLCASSIVWDPYEQYFGPGTRLTVT.

This clonotype was observed many times. This chain joins TRBV7-2 and TRBJ2-7, with TRBD1 matching 10 bases. CDR1 and CDR2 from the germline V gene are SGHTA and FQGNSA. V lost 4 bases, J lost 2 bases, and 8 bases stayed unmatched. The CDR3 is made up of 16 amino acids. CDR3 DNA sequence: TGTGCCAGCAGCTATACCGGGACAGGGGACGCCTACGAGCAGTACTTC. Protein sequence: CASSYTGTGDAYEQYF.

This clonotype was detected a few times. The chain uses TRBV7-2 and TRBJ2-6, with D possibly being TRBD1 (5 bases). Deletions cut 4 bases from V and 1 base from J, with 14 bases between. The length of the CDR3 is 17 residues. In germline, CDR1 is SGHTA, CDR2 FQGNSA. The CDR3 sequence: CASSSRDGWSGANVLTF. For the CDR3, the DNA is TGTGCCAGCAGCTCCAGGGATGGTTGGTCTGGGGCCAACGTCCTGACTTTC.

This clonotype was recorded a few times. For the CDR3, the DNA is TGCAGCGTTGAGGGGACTAGCGGGGGTATGTCCCATGAGCAGTTCTTC. The encoded protein is CSVEGTSGGMSHEQFF. The rearrangement uses TRBV29-1 and TRBJ2-1, with 14 bases matching TRBD2. Germline-derived CDR1 and CDR2 are SQVTM and ANQGSEA. This CDR3 is built from 16 residues. The V segment lost 3 bases and the J segment 8 bases; nucleotides outside the gene matches: 9.

Many counts were recorded for this clonotype. The chain combines TRBV7-9 with TRBJ1-4, with 7 bases that match TRBD1. Germline values: CDR1 SEHNR, CDR2 FQNEAQ (reference sequence). The CDR3 extends over 14 amino acids. The ends lost 1 base at V and 8 bases at J; junction bases unmatched: 4. The CDR3 spells CASSLGQGLEKLFF. In DNA form, the CDR3 reads TGTGCCAGCAGCTTAGGACAGGGCCTCGAAAAACTGTTTTTT.

This clonotype was counted many times. CDR3 bases: TGTGCCAGCAGCACAGACAGGGGAACTAATGAAAAACTGTTTTTT. It is translated as CASSTDRGTNEKLFF. The chain has TRBV11-2 and TRBJ1-4, with TRBD1 identical over 8 bases. The CDR3 totals 15 residues. V lost 5 bases to trimming and J lost 1 base; unmatched junction nucleotides: 3. The germline CDR1 and CDR2 sequences are SGHAT and FQNNGV.

This clonotype was seen repeatedly, ten times or more. The rearrangement links TRBV7-2 to TRBJ2-7, with unresolved D. Germline lookup yields CDR1 SGHTA and CDR2 FQGNSA. There are 15 residues in the CDR3. V lost 0 bases, J lost 5 bases, and 14 bases lay in between. Here the CDR3 DNA reads TGTGCCAGCAGCTTAGCCCCAGGAGCCTACAACGAGCAGTACTTC. Translating gives CASSLAPGAYNEQYF.

This clonotype has ten or more counts. This chain connects TRBV7-2 to TRBJ2-3; D is uncertain. Germline CDR1 and CDR2: SGHTA and FQGNSA. The length of the CDR3 is 12 residues. V was clipped by 1 base and J by 7 bases, with 6 bases between them. CDR3: CASSLGRNTQYF. The CDR3 DNA reads TGTGCCAGCAGCTTAGGGCGGAATACGCAGTATTTT. Drawing the rest from reference TRBV7-2 and TRBJ2-3, the complete variable domain is GAGVSQSPSNKVTEKGKDVELRCDPISGHTALYWYRQSLGQGLEFLIYFQGNSAPDKSGLPSDRFSAERTGGSVSTLTIQRTQQEDSAVYLCASSLGRNTQYFGPGTRLTVL.

The chain has TRBV5-6 and TRBJ2-3; 8 positions agree with TRBD2. V was clipped by 5 bases and J by 0 bases; unmatched bases: 14. Germline CDR1 reads SGHDT; CDR2 reads YYEEEE. The CDR3 has 18 amino acids. CDR3 in DNA: TGTGCCAGCAGGGGGGCAAGCGGGGGCCCGTTTAGCACAGATACGCAGTATTTT. It specifies CASRGASGGPFSTDTQYF.

At least ten counts were recorded for this clonotype. V gene TRBV7-8 combines with J gene TRBJ2-1, with TRBD2 identical over 10 bases. The CDR3 is 18 residues long. CDR1 is SGHVS, CDR2 FQNEAQ, per germline. Trimming at V came to 2 bases and at J to 6 bases, leaving 13 bases not matched to a gene. CDR3 coding DNA: TGTGCCAGCAGCTTACTTTCTAGCGGGAGAATAGGCTGCAATGAGCAGTTCTTC. It is translated as CASSLLSSGRIGCNEQFF.

V usage is TRBV5-6 and J usage is TRBJ1-5; weak D call: TRBD1 (6 bases). Germline V lookup: CDR1 SGHDT, CDR2 YYEEEE. V lost 2 bases and J lost 5, with 20 bases in between. CDR3 length: 17 amino acids. The CDR3 loop is CASSLSFRGAPHQPQHF. The CDR3, as DNA: TGTGCCAGCAGCTTAAGTTTCCGGGGGGCTCCCCATCAGCCCCAGCATTTT.

This clonotype was detected many times. The rearrangement uses TRBV7-2 and TRBJ1-2, with TRBD1 as a possible D gene (6 bases). This CDR3 has 16 residues. The ends were cut back, 2 bases at V and 4 bases at J, with 17 bases in the middle. CDR1 is SGHTA, CDR2 FQGNSA, per germline. CDR3 sequence: CASSLNLGGALYGYTF. CDR3 DNA: TGTGCCAGCAGCTTAAATTTGGGGGGCGCCCTCTATGGCTACACCTTC.

This clonotype was seen many times. The chain uses TRBV28 and TRBJ2-5; the match to TRBD2 covers 9 bases. Germline V gives CDR1 MDHEN, CDR2 SYDVKM. Germline trimming cut 6 bases from V and 4 bases from J; bases unmatched to any gene: 9. The CDR3 contains 15 residues. The CDR3 DNA is TGTGCCAGCAGCACCAATAGCGGGAGCGCAGAGACCCAGTACTTC. Translating it yields CASSTNSGSAETQYF.

This clonotype was counted ten times or more. The chain carries TRBV7-2 and TRBJ2-7; 10 bases fit TRBD2. The CDR3 length is 15 residues. The germline CDR1 and CDR2 sequences are SGHTA and FQGNSA. The V segment lost 5 bases and the J segment 9 bases; nucleotides outside the gene matches: 13. CDR3: CASSKPGLANLGQYF. The CDR3, as DNA: TGTGCCAGCAGCAAACCGGGACTAGCGAATTTAGGGCAGTACTTC.

This clonotype was counted many times. The chain recombines TRBV28 with TRBJ1-5; a weak D match, TRBD1 (5 bases). CDR1 and CDR2 (germline): MDHEN, SYDVKM. The CDR3 extends over 16 amino acids. V lost 5 bases, J lost 6 bases, and 20 bases lay in between. The CDR3 region has the DNA TGTGCCAGCAGTATCCGGGGCATGGGGGTATTTCAGCCCCAGCATTTT. Translated: CASSIRGMGVFQPQHF.

There are many counts of this clonotype. The CDR3 region is CASPPRREDGYTF. The CDR3, as DNA: TGTGCCAGCCCCCCCCGCAGGGAAGACGGCTACACCTTC. The chain links TRBV28 to TRBJ1-2, with TRBD1 as a possible D gene (5 bases). Germline V gives CDR1 MDHEN, CDR2 SYDVKM. The CDR3 covers 13 residues. Deletions cut 8 bases from V and 8 bases from J, with 18 bases between.